Following are 17 T cell receptor beta chains from one sample sequenced in a study of Tregs in tolerant kidney transplant recipients. Recipients received nonmyeloablative bone marrow transplants from related graft donors, with transient mixed chimerism. Here immunoSEQ multiplex PCR was the method, and the copy in TCRdb shows in-frame clones only, minus some. The sample includes 74,000 or so clones, 90% to 95% of them seen just once. The sample in question was CD4+ T cells from blood (PBMCs), obtained 24 months after the transplant. The receptors were sampled from a human patient who received a combined kidney and bone marrow transplant. Some T cells may possibly be graft donor cells.

V usage is TRBV18 and J usage is TRBJ2-3; 10 bases agree with TRBD2. The junction had 4 bases not matched to a gene; V was cut back by 0 bases and J by 4 bases. Germline values: CDR1 KGHSH, CDR2 LQKENI. The CDR3 covers 16 residues. The chain's CDR3 is CASSPPLAGVSDTQYF. The CDR3 bases are TGTGCCAGCTCACCACCCCTAGCGGGGGTTTCAGATACGCAGTATTTT.

The chain carries TRBV10-3 and TRBJ2-6; 7 nucleotides match TRBD1. This CDR3 comprises 16 residues. V shed 5 bases, J shed 2 bases, and the junction held 6 bases outside the gene matches. From germline, CDR1 is ENHRY and CDR2 SYGVKD. CDR3 sequence reads: CAISLSRGPGANVLTF. The CDR3 region has the DNA TGTGCCATCAGTCTTTCGAGGGGGCCTGGGGCCAACGTCCTGACTTTC.

The chain recombines TRBV7-2 with TRBJ2-3; the match to TRBD2 covers 10 bases. This CDR3 is built from 14 residues. From germline, CDR1 is SGHTA and CDR2 FQGNSA. Unmatched junction bases numbered 6, after V lost 6 bases and J lost 6 bases. CDR3 nucleotides: TGTGCCAGCAGGGGGACTAGCGCCTTCGATACGCAGTATTTT. It translates to CASRGTSAFDTQYF.

This chain uses TRBV11-2 with TRBJ1-6; a possible D gene is TRBD1 (5 bases). Trimming removed 3 bases at V and 12 bases at J, with 15 bases between. This CDR3 comprises 14 residues. Germline lookup yields CDR1 SGHAT and CDR2 FQNNGV. The CDR3 region is CASSLRQLPQPLHF. Written as DNA, the CDR3 is TGTGCCAGCAGCTTGAGACAGCTCCCTCAACCCCTCCACTTT. Using reference TRBV11-2 and TRBJ1-6 for the parts outside the CDR3, the full variable domain is EAGVAQSPRYKIIEKRQSVAFWCNPISGHATLYWYQQILGQGPKLLIQFQNNGVVDDSQLPKDRFSAERLKGVDSTLKIQPAKLEDSAVYLCASSLRQLPQPLHFGNGTRLTVT.

In its sample, this clone was seen a few times. The rearrangement links TRBV7-9 to TRBJ1-3, with 7 bases matching TRBD1. V trimming: 3 bases; J trimming: 4 bases; junction bases outside the gene matches: 6. The CDR3 has 15 residues. Germline-derived CDR1 and CDR2 are SEHNR and FQNEAQ (reference sequence). The CDR3 sequence is CASSFSTGTGNTIYF. DNA of the CDR3: TGTGCCAGCAGCTTCTCGACAGGGACGGGAAACACCATATATTTT.

V gene TRBV5-1 combines with J gene TRBJ2-5; 9 bases are shared with TRBD1. Germline lookup yields CDR1 SGHRS and CDR2 YFSETQ. Trimming at V came to 3 bases and at J to 2 bases, leaving 5 bases not matched to a gene. CDR3 length equals 15 residues. The CDR3 spells CASSSRGQGQETQYF. Here the CDR3 DNA reads TGCGCCAGCAGCTCTCGGGGACAGGGACAAGAGACCCAGTACTTC.

This clone appeared once. The rearrangement links TRBV5-6 to TRBJ2-1; no clear D. V gave up 0 bases and J gave up 6 bases, with 7 bases separating them. Germline V gene sequence: CDR1 SGHDT, CDR2 YYEEEE. This CDR3 contains 13 residues. In DNA, the CDR3 is TGTGCCAGCAGCTTGGTGTCCGGCAATGAGCAGTTCTTC. This gives the protein CASSLVSGNEQFF.

The V and J genes are TRBV11-2 and TRBJ2-7, with D maybe TRBD1 (6 bases). Germline V lookup: CDR1 SGHAT, CDR2 FQNNGV. This CDR3 contains 14 residues. V lost 3 bases and J lost 7, with 16 bases in between. DNA of the CDR3: TGTGCCAGCAGCTTCCCTGGGGGCACCTCGGAGCAGTACTTC. As protein: CASSFPGGTSEQYF. Full variable domain (rest looked up from reference TRBV11-2 and TRBJ2-7): EAGVAQSPRYKIIEKRQSVAFWCNPISGHATLYWYQQILGQGPKLLIQFQNNGVVDDSQLPKDRFSAERLKGVDSTLKIQPAKLEDSAVYLCASSFPGGTSEQYFGPGTRLTVT.

The chain carries TRBV5-1 and TRBJ1-4, with 7 bases that match TRBD1. From germline, CDR1 is SGHRS and CDR2 YFSETQ. With V trimmed by 5 bases and J by 0 bases, 4 bases remained unmatched. The CDR3 extends over 15 amino acids. The CDR3 sequence: CASSSQGATNEKLFF. DNA for the CDR3: TGCGCCAGCAGTTCCCAGGGGGCAACTAATGAAAAACTGTTTTTT.

This clone has just a few counts. The genes are TRBV29-1 and TRBJ2-7; TRBD1 agrees at 7 bases. With 4 bases clipped from V and 3 bases from J, the junction kept 3 bases outside the gene matches. In germline, CDR1 is SQVTM, CDR2 ANQGSEA. The CDR3 runs to 12 residues. The CDR3 loop is CSVGGTDYEQYF. As DNA, the CDR3 is TGCAGCGTTGGTGGGACAGACTACGAGCAGTACTTC.

This chain connects TRBV27 to TRBJ2-7; D unresolved. Trimming stripped 8 bases from V and 1 base from J, with 9 bases between. CDR1 MNHEY and CDR2 SMNVEV come from the germline V gene (reference sequence). The CDR3 sequence is 12 residues long. CDR3 nucleotides: TGTGCCAGCGCCTCACGGTCCTACGAGCAGTACTTC. It yields the protein CASASRSYEQYF.

This chain connects TRBV10-3 to TRBJ1-2; weak D call: TRBD1 (5 bases). CDR3 size: 12 residues. Germline CDR1 reads ENHRY; CDR2 reads SYGVKD. V shed 10 bases and J shed 5 bases, with 14 bases lying between them. CDR3 sequence reads: CATFRDSYGYTF. CDR3 in DNA: TGTGCCACCTTTCGGGACTCTTATGGCTACACCTTC.

This clone was observed a few times. The chain combines TRBV28 with TRBJ1-3, with TRBD1 matching over 9 bases. From germline, CDR1 is MDHEN and CDR2 SYDVKM. This CDR3 is built from 16 residues. Trimming removed 3 bases from V and 5 bases from J; junction bases left unmatched: 8. In nucleotides, the CDR3 is TGTGCCAGCAGTTTGGGCCCGGGACAGGGCCGAAACACCATATATTTT. This sequence encodes CASSLGPGQGRNTIYF.

The rearrangement uses TRBV9 and TRBJ2-5; a possible D gene is TRBD2 (6 bases). Germline values: CDR1 SGDLS, CDR2 YYNGEE. CDR3 size: 13 residues. Trimming shortened V by 7 bases and J by 4 bases, and 14 bases separated the two germline ends. CDR3 sequence (DNA): TGTGCCAGCGGGGGGAGTTGGCGAGAGACCCAGTACTTC. Amino acids: CASGGSWRETQYF.

In DNA form, the CDR3 reads TGTGCCAGCACGAGCAATCAGCCCCAGCATTTT. Its translation is CASTSNQPQHF. The rearrangement uses TRBV28 and TRBJ1-5; no definite D call. V lost 7 bases and J 1 base, leaving 2 bases between the germline ends. Germline values: CDR1 MDHEN, CDR2 SYDVKM. The CDR3 length is 11 residues.

The V and J genes are TRBV5-1 and TRBJ2-5; D might be TRBD2 (6 bases). V was cut by 0 bases and J by 1 base, with 16 bases left in between. This CDR3 is built from 17 residues. CDR1 SGHRS and CDR2 YFSETQ come from the germline V gene. The CDR3 reads CASSLAVGGNLQETQYF. As DNA, the CDR3 is TGCGCCAGCAGCTTGGCCGTCGGCGGGAACCTCCAAGAGACCCAGTACTTC.

This clone was seen a few times. The J gene is TRBJ2-7, the V gene TRBV10-3; a possible D gene is TRBD1 (7 bases). The CDR3 spans 13 residues. Trimming left V 8 bases short and J 6 bases short, with 17 bases between. In germline, CDR1 is ENHRY, CDR2 SYGVKD. The CDR3 DNA reads as TGTGCCATCTCACCAGGGGGAGCGGGCGAGCAGTACTTC. This encodes CAISPGGAGEQYF.